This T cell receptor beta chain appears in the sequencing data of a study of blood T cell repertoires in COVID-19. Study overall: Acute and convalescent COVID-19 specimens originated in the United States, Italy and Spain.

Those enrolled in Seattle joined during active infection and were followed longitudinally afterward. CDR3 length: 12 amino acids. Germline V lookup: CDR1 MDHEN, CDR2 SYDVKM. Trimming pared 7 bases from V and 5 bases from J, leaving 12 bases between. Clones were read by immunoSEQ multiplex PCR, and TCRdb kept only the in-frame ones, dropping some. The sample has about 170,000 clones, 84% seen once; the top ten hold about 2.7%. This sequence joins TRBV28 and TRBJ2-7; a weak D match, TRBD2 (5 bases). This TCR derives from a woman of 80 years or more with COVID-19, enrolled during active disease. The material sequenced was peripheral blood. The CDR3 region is CASTQDGDEQYF. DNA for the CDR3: TGTGCCAGCACCCAGGACGGGGACGAGCAGTACTTC.